Listed here are 20 T cell receptor beta chains from one sample, sequenced in a study of OX40 agonist ivuxolimab in advanced cancers. Data came from immunoSEQ multiplex PCR; TCRdb stores just in-frame clones and leaves some out. The sample yields more than 9,000 clones, about 82% seen once. The sample here was CD4+ or CD8+ T cells sorted from blood, taken in a trial of the OX40 agonist ivuxolimab. Every receptor here comes from an adult with an advanced solid tumor such as melanoma, head and neck, liver or kidney cancer.

This clone is termed hyperexpanded (1% or more). The sample has other DNA sequences that encode this CDR3 too. This sequence joins TRBV29-1 and TRBJ1-6; D unclear. Germline V gives CDR1 SQVTM, CDR2 ANQGSEA. This CDR3 is 14 amino acids long. V dropped 5 bases and J dropped 10 bases, with 18 bases sitting between them. The CDR3 here is CSVSHGGGLSPLHF. CDR3 bases: TGCAGCGTTTCGCACGGAGGTGGGCTGTCACCCCTCCACTTT.

The gene calls are TRBV11-3 and TRBJ1-6; D gene ambiguous. V was pared by 0 bases and J by 7 bases, with 7 bases between. Germline values: CDR1 SGHNT, CDR2 YENEEA. The CDR3 is 14 amino acids. In DNA form, the CDR3 reads TGTGCCAGCAGCTTAGAAACTAGCAATTCACCCCTCCACTTT. Residues: CASSLETSNSPLHF.

The chain has TRBV7-8 and TRBJ2-1; 10 bases fit TRBD2. The CDR3 runs 16 residues. Germline V gene data show CDR1 as SGHVS and CDR2 as FQNEAQ. The V segment lost 0 bases and the J segment 13 bases; nucleotides outside the gene matches: 12. The CDR3 loop is CASSLARLAGAEVQFF. The DNA of the CDR3 is TGTGCCAGCAGCTTAGCGAGGCTAGCGGGGGCCGAAGTTCAGTTCTTC. Drawing the rest from reference TRBV7-8 and TRBJ2-1, the complete variable domain is GAGVSQSPRYKVAKRGQDVALRCDPISGHVSLFWYQQALGQGPEFLTYFQNEAQLDKSGLPSDRFFAERPEGSVSTLKIQRTQQEDSAVYLCASSLARLAGAEVQFFGPGTRLTVL.

The CDR3 loop is CASRFEGGVGETQYF. CDR3 in DNA: TGTGCCAGCAGATTCGAAGGGGGGGTCGGAGAGACCCAGTACTTC. The chain uses TRBV7-2 and TRBJ2-5; weak D call: TRBD2 (7 bases). The CDR3 sequence is 15 residues long. Trimming removed 6 bases from V and 4 bases from J, with 18 bases in between. CDR1 and CDR2 (germline): SGHTA, FQGNSA.

The chain uses TRBV6-5 and TRBJ1-6; D gene ambiguous. The CDR3 is 13 amino acids. V dropped 4 bases and J dropped 3 bases, with 4 bases sitting between them. Looked up from germline, CDR1 is MNHEY and CDR2 is SVGAGI. CDR3 region: CASSLIYNSPLHF. DNA of the CDR3: TGTGCCAGCAGTTTAATCTATAATTCACCCCTCCACTTT.

Only a few counts were recorded for this clone. The chain combines TRBV7-9 with TRBJ2-1; D may be TRBD1 or TRBD2 (6 bases each). The CDR3 is 15 amino acids. Trimming pared 3 bases from V and 8 bases from J, leaving 17 bases between. Germline lookup yields CDR1 SEHNR and CDR2 FQNEAQ (reference sequence). CDR3 DNA: TGTGCCAGCAGCTTCCAAGGGGGGTCCCTCGATGAGCAGTTCTTC. Translating it yields CASSFQGGSLDEQFF.

This clone was observed a handful of times. V gene TRBV28 combines with J gene TRBJ2-1; 9 nucleotides match TRBD1. The CDR3 contains 12 residues. Unmatched junction bases numbered 7, after V lost 7 bases and J lost 12 bases. Germline-derived CDR1 and CDR2 are MDHEN and SYDVKM. Written as DNA, the CDR3 is TGTGCCAGCACCCCGGACAGGGGCATGCAGTTCTTC. Translated, it gives CASTPDRGMQFF. Using reference TRBV28 and TRBJ2-1 for the parts outside the CDR3, the full variable domain is DVKVTQSSRYLVKRTGEKVFLECVQDMDHENMFWYRQDPGLGLRLIYFSYDVKMKEKGDIPEGYSVSREKKERFSLILESASTNQTSMYLCASTPDRGMQFFGPGTRLTVL.

The CDR3, as DNA: TGTGCCAGCAGCTCGGACAGGGGGCAATCACCCCTCCACTTT. Its translation: CASSSDRGQSPLHF. V and J are TRBV11-3 and TRBJ1-6; 11 nucleotides match TRBD1. The CDR3 has 14 residues. J gave up 10 bases and V 4 bases, and 3 bases lay outside the gene matches. Germline-derived CDR1 and CDR2 are SGHNT and YENEEA. The variable domain in full, with the rest retrieved from reference TRBV11-3 and TRBJ1-6, is EAGVVQSPRYKIIEKKQPVAFWCNPISGHNTLYWYLQNLGQGPELLIRYENEEAVDDSQLPKDRFSAERLKGVDSTLKIQPAELGDSAVYLCASSSDRGQSPLHFGNGTRLTVT.

The chain employs TRBV19 and TRBJ2-7, with 7 bases fitting TRBD2. After removal of 4 bases from V and 4 bases from J, the junction contained 7 bases not matched to a gene. The germline CDR1 and CDR2 sequences are LNHDA and SQIVND (reference sequence). The CDR3 spans 14 residues. The CDR3 DNA reads as TGTGCCAGTAGTACCCCGGGAGCGGGGTACGAGCAGTACTTC. Translation gives CASSTPGAGYEQYF.

This clone has just a few counts. The CDR3 bases are TGTGCCAGCAGAATACAGGGGTTTAACTATGGCTACACCTTC. Translated: CASRIQGFNYGYTF. The chain is built from TRBV28 and TRBJ1-2; TRBD1 aligns across 7 bases. Germline trimming cut 6 bases from V and 1 base from J; bases unmatched to any gene: 5. CDR3 length: 14 residues. The germline CDR1 and CDR2 sequences are MDHEN and SYDVKM.

The chain uses TRBV11-1 and TRBJ2-7; D ambiguous. This CDR3 spans 14 amino acids. CDR1 SGHAT and CDR2 FQDESV come from the germline V gene (reference sequence). The ends were cut back, 1 base at V and 4 bases at J, with 11 bases in the middle. This CDR3 reads CASSLDVGAYEQYF. The CDR3 DNA sequence: TGTGCCAGCAGCTTAGACGTCGGTGCGTACGAGCAGTACTTC.

V gene TRBV29-1 combines with J gene TRBJ1-2; D is possibly TRBD1 (6 bases). Trimming left V 4 bases short and J 1 base short, with 7 bases between. Germline CDR1 and CDR2: SQVTM and ANQGSEA. CDR3 length: 12 amino acids. The CDR3 sequence: CSVGQDNYGYTF. In nucleotides, the CDR3 is TGCAGCGTTGGACAGGATAACTATGGCTACACCTTC.

This clone was observed once. V gene TRBV7-2 combines with J gene TRBJ2-5, with D uncertain. CDR3 length: 11 amino acids. Trimming took 5 bases from V and 2 from J, leaving 3 bases between them. Looked up from germline, CDR1 is SGHTA and CDR2 is FQGNSA. The CDR3 sequence: CASSVQETQYF. The CDR3 DNA reads TGTGCCAGCAGCGTTCAAGAGACCCAGTACTTC.

The rearrangement uses TRBV11-2 and TRBJ2-7; 7 positions agree with TRBD1. Germline CDR1 and CDR2: SGHAT and FQNNGV. Unmatched junction bases numbered 11, after V lost 5 bases and J lost 4 bases. The CDR3 is 15 amino acids. The CDR3 protein is CASSPRQGLPYEQYF. The CDR3 DNA sequence: TGTGCCAGCAGCCCAAGACAGGGCCTACCGTACGAGCAGTACTTC.

This clone has just a few counts. This chain uses TRBV28 with TRBJ2-7; D is undetermined. Germline V CDR1 and CDR2: MDHEN, SYDVKM. Trimming stripped 6 bases from V and 3 bases from J, with 6 bases between. The CDR3 spans 11 residues. For the CDR3, the DNA is TGTGCCAGCAGAGCTGTCTACGAGCAGTACTTC. The encoded protein is CASRAVYEQYF.

V is TRBV7-3 and J is TRBJ2-3, with D possibly called TRBD1 or TRBD2 (5 bases each). The CDR3 is made up of 12 amino acids. CDR1 is SGHTA and CDR2 is FQGTGA in the germline V gene. Trimming removed 4 bases at V and 6 bases at J, with 8 bases between. CDR3 nucleotides: TGTGCCAGCAGCTCGGGACGCGATACGCAGTATTTT. This encodes CASSSGRDTQYF.

The chain has TRBV7-8 and TRBJ1-5, with a possible D match to TRBD1 (6 bases). Trimming removed 5 bases at V and 2 bases at J, with 16 bases between. CDR3 length equals 16 residues. Germline V gene lookup returns CDR1 SGHVS and CDR2 FQNEAQ. Here the CDR3 DNA reads TGTGCCAGCAGCCCCTCAGGGGTTATTGGCAATCAGCCCCAGCATTTT. It specifies CASSPSGVIGNQPQHF.

This chain uses TRBV4-2 with TRBJ2-7; D is perhaps TRBD1 (6 bases). Germline V gene sequence: CDR1 LGHNA, CDR2 YNFKEQ. Trimming left V 0 bases short and J 7 bases short, with 13 bases between. The CDR3 consists of 14 residues. CDR3 amino acids: CASSQDIRGGEQYF. The CDR3 nucleotides read TGTGCCAGCAGCCAAGATATCAGGGGTGGAGAGCAGTACTTC.

The chain links TRBV15 to TRBJ2-1; TRBD2 aligns across 8 bases. The CDR3 extends over 15 amino acids. The V segment lost 4 bases and the J segment 2 bases; nucleotides outside the gene matches: 4. The germline gives CDR1 LNHNV, CDR2 YYDKDF (reference sequence). Written as DNA, the CDR3 is TGTGCCACCAGCACGGGGGGGGCGACCTACAATGAGCAGTTCTTC. Translation gives CATSTGGATYNEQFF.

J is TRBJ1-1 and V is TRBV5-4, with 10 bases fitting TRBD1. Germline trimming cut 4 bases from V and 6 bases from J; bases unmatched to any gene: 6. This CDR3 contains 14 residues. CDR1 is SGHNT, CDR2 YYREEE, per germline (reference sequence). CDR3: CASSKPTGGSEAFF. The CDR3 coding sequence is TGTGCCAGCAGCAAACCGACAGGGGGCTCTGAAGCTTTCTTT.